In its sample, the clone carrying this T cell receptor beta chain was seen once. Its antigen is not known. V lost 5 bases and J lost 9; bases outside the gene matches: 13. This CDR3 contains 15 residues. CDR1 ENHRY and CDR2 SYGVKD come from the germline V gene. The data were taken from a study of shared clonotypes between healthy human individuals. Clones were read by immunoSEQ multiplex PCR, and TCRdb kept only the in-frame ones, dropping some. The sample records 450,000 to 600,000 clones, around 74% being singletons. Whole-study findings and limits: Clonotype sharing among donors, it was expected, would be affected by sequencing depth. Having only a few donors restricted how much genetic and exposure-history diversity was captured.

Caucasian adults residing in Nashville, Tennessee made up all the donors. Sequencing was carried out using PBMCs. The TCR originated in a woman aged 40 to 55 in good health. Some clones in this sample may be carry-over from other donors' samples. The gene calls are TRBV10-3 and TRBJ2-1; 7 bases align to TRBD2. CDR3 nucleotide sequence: TGTGCCATCAGTTCTGAATCCGGGACTATTTTTGAGCAGTTCTTC. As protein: CAISSESGTIFEQFF.